The 10 T cell receptor beta chains below come from one sample, sequenced in a study of CXCR3-negative and CXCR3-positive naive CD8 T cells. Study-level points and caveats: Hydrophobicity of TRB CDR3s was greater in CXCR3-positive naive cells than in CXCR3-negative naive cells.

Via 5' RACE with UMI labels, TRB cDNA libraries were prepared. TCRdb re-called the 5' RACE reads and gives one entry per CDR3 protein, without DNA. The table lists about 120,000 distinct CDR3 sequences, with approximately 0.54% in the top ten. These receptors lack a known antigen. Sequencing was done on a sample of naive CXCR3+ CD8+ T cells from blood. Subset specified: CD45RO-CCR7+CD27+CD95- naive CD8+ T cells expressing CXCR3 (TNR3+). These receptors came from a human donor in good health. Some clones in this sample may be carry-over from other donors' samples.

The chain links TRBV5-1 to TRBJ2-7; TCRdb gives TRBD2 as the D gene, but with no DNA this cannot be confirmed. Germline values: CDR1 SGHRS, CDR2 YFSETQ. The CDR3 covers 15 residues. CDR3 region: CASSLEAAGPYEQYF.

The chain couples TRBV12-3 or TRBV12-4 to TRBJ2-5; TCRdb indicates TRBD2, and absent DNA this call remains unverified. CDR3 size: 14 residues. The CDR3 reads CASTLGVGEETQYF.

The rearrangement links TRBV6-1 to TRBJ1-3. CDR1 and CDR2 from the germline V gene are MNHNS and SASEGT. The CDR3 covers 15 residues. The CDR3 loop reads CASIEAGSSGNTIYF.

This chain connects TRBV4-1 to TRBJ2-7; TCRdb outputs TRBD1, but without DNA this stays unchecked. The CDR3 is made up of 14 amino acids. CDR1 is MGHRA and CDR2 is YSYEKL in the germline V gene. CDR3 in amino acids: CASSQYQGPYEQYF.

The chain has TRBV7-6 and TRBJ2-5; TCRdb's assignment of TRBD1 cannot be checked, as there is no DNA. From germline, CDR1 is SGHVS and CDR2 FNYEAQ. CDR3 size: 15 residues. CDR3 residues: CASSPPQAEQETQYF.

The rearrangement links TRBV5-1 to TRBJ1-1; checking the TCRdb D call of TRBD1 is not possible without DNA. The CDR3 runs 14 residues. CDR1 and CDR2 from the germline V gene are SGHRS and YFSETQ. CDR3 in amino acids: CASSMDRAGTEAFF. The variable domain in full, with the rest retrieved from reference TRBV5-1 and TRBJ1-1, is KAGVTQTPRYLIKTRGQQVTLSCSPISGHRSVSWYQQTPGQGLQFLFEYFSETQRNKGNFPGRFSGRQFSNSRSEMNVSTLELGDSALYLCASSMDRAGTEAFFGQGTRLTVV.

This rearrangement joins TRBV28 to TRBJ2-7. The CDR3 has 13 amino acids. Per the germline V gene, CDR1 is MDHEN and CDR2 is SYDVKM. CDR3 residues: CASSVETGYEQYF.

V and J are TRBV20-1 and TRBJ2-7; no DNA is available, so the TRBD1 call from TCRdb remains unchecked. Germline V gives CDR1 DFQATT, CDR2 SNEGSKA (reference sequence). This CDR3 is built from 14 residues. The CDR3 sequence is CSAEGQISPYEQYF.

The genes are TRBV6-1 and TRBJ1-1; TCRdb's assignment of TRBD1 cannot be checked, as there is no DNA. CDR1 and CDR2 (germline): MNHNS, SASEGT. The CDR3 contains 14 residues. This CDR3 is CASSPMGADTEAFF.

The chain links TRBV12-3 or TRBV12-4 to TRBJ2-5; TCRdb picks TRBD2, but there is no DNA to check that call. This CDR3 is built from 16 residues. CDR3: CASSYQAGGFQETQYF.